Here is one TCR beta chain with its context. TCRdb's table, derived via immunoSEQ multiplex PCR, lists solely in-frame clones and lacks some. The data contain 13,000 to 15,000 clones, roughly three quarters of them singletons. CDR1 and CDR2 from the germline V gene are MDHEN and SYDVKM. The CDR3 is 15 amino acids. V lost 3 bases, J lost 2 bases, and 11 bases lay in between. These data belong to a study of somatic mutations in cytotoxic T cells in rheumatoid arthritis. The TCR originated in an adult with rheumatoid arthritis. Source material: CD8+ T cells sorted from blood. The rearrangement uses TRBV28 and TRBJ2-1, with unresolved D. CDR3 protein: CASSFPSGPYNEQFF. The CDR3, as DNA: TGTGCCAGCAGTTTCCCGTCCGGGCCCTACAATGAGCAGTTCTTC.